This T cell receptor (beta chain) appears in the sequencing data of a study of siplizumab effects on memory and regulatory T cells. Study results and limitations: Proliferating siplizumab-cultured Tregs lacked confirmed suppressive function. With siplizumab, cumulative frequency of CD4+ memory-derived alloreactive sequences dropped significantly.

Using immunoSEQ multiplex PCR, the repertoire was profiled, and TCRdb retains in-frame clones only, with some absent. The sample yields roughly 120,000 clones, around 94% seen once. The CDR3 spans 11 residues. The germline V and J ends were trimmed by 2 bases and 7 bases, with 5 bases remaining between them. Germline V gene data show CDR1 as GTSNPN and CDR2 as SVGIG (reference sequence). This clone was detected only once. Antigen unknown. The sequence came from a human donor in good health. The V gene is TRBV30, the J gene TRBJ2-2, with D hard to call. Sequencing was performed on non-Treg CD4+ T cells sorted from blood. The CDR3: CAWSWDGELFF. The CDR3 bases are TGTGCCTGGAGTTGGGACGGGGAGCTGTTTTTT.